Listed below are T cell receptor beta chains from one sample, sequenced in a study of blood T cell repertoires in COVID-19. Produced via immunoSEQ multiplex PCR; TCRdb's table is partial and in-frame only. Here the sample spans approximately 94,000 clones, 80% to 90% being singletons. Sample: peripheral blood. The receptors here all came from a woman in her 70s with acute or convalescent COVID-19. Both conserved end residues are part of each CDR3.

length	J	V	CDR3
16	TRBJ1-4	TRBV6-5	CASSYFADATNEKLFF
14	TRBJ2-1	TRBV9	CASSPSTPSNEQFF
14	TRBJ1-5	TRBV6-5	CASSRPDRNQPQHF
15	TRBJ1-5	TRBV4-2	CASSQDGQGHQPQHF
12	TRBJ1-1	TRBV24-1	CATSTGNTEAFF
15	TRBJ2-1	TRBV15	CATSRARDTYNEQFF
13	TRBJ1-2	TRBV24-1	CATSDSSHYGYTF
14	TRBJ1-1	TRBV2	CASSPTGGNTEAFF
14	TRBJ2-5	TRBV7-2	CASSLRGRKETQYF
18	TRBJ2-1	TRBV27	CASSLRLAGDLPYNEQFF
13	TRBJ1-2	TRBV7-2	CASSPNQGYGYTF
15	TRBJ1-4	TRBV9	CASSVDGTGNEKLFF
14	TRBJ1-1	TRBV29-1	CSVGEGTYNTEAFF
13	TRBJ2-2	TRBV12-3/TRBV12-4	CASSLRGTGELFF
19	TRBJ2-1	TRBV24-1	CATSDPSVTGTGDYNEQFF
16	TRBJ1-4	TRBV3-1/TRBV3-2	CASSLRTGRGSEKLFF
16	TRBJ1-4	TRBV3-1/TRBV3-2	CASSHRGTAPNEKLFF
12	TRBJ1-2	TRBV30	CAWTYQGYGYTF
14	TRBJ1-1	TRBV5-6	CASRRSGQDTEAFF
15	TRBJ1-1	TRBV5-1	CASSSGTGIDTEAFF
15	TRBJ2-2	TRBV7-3	CASSLSGGNTGELFF
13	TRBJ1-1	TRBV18	CASSPSLSRAAFF
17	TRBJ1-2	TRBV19	CASSLDRTGALRYGYTF
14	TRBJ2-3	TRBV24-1	CATSEYRAKDTQYF